Described below is a single T cell receptor (beta chain) sequence and its context. Antigen unknown. This entry comes from a study of CXCR3-negative and CXCR3-positive naive CD8 T cells. Study results and caveats: TRB CDR3s were more hydrophobic in CXCR3-positive than in CXCR3-negative naive cells.

Germline V gene lookup returns CDR1 SNHLY and CDR2 FYNNEI. This CDR3 has 15 residues. The libraries of TRB cDNA were constructed through 5' RACE using UMI labels. From its re-call of the 5' RACE reads, TCRdb lists each CDR3 protein once, without DNA. This sample contains 150,000 to 180,000 distinct CDR3 sequences. Specimen: naive CXCR3+ CD8+ T cells from blood. Specified subset: CD45RO-CCR7+CD27+CD95- naive CD8+ T cells expressing CXCR3 (TNR3+). The rearrangement uses TRBV2 and TRBJ2-1. This TCR came from a human donor in good health. Some clones in this sample may be carry-over from other donors' samples. CDR3 region: CASSAPGSSYNEQFF.